These 14 T cell receptor beta chains came from one sample sequenced in a study of molecular identifiers for immune sequencing clone quantification. TCRdb used MiXCR to reprocess the PCR reads, holding one entry per CDR3 protein. The sample holds about 640,000 distinct CDR3 sequences, just under 20% seen once. The sequenced material came from naive CD8+ T cells from blood, with Jurkat cell RNA spiked in. Subset denoted: FACS-sorted CD8+CD4-CCR7+CD45RA+ naive T cells. All receptors come from a human donor in good health. Some libraries in this study had Jurkat cell RNA spiked in.

Of note for this clonotype: Given a much more abundant clone one base away, this may be a read error. This rearrangement joins TRBV20-1 to TRBJ2-2; the D call may be TRBD1 or TRBD2 (5 bases each). The CDR3 sequence is 13 residues long. The V gene's germline CDR1 is DFQATT and CDR2 SNEGSKA (reference sequence). Here the CDR3 reads CSARAGFPGELLF. CDR3 nucleotides: TGCAGTGCCCGAGCAGGGTTTCCCGGGGAGCTGCTTTTT.

This clonotype was recorded many times. The rearrangement links TRBV11-2 to TRBJ2-7; 7 bases fit TRBD2. Germline loops: CDR1 SGHAT, CDR2 FQNNGV. The CDR3 loop spans 14 amino acids. Trimming took 5 bases from V and 3 from J; bases not matched to a gene: 7. The CDR3 DNA sequence: TGTGCCAGCAGCCCCGGCGGGGGTCTCTACGAGCAGTACTTC. This sequence encodes CASSPGGGLYEQYF.

The chain joins TRBV27 to TRBJ1-2; D is ambiguous. There are 13 residues in the CDR3. V was trimmed by 3 bases and J by 4 bases, leaving 9 bases between them. Germline CDR1 reads MNHEY; CDR2 reads SMNVEV (reference sequence). This chain's CDR3 is CASSFGSFYGYTF. Written as DNA, the CDR3 is TGTGCCAGCAGTTTTGGCAGTTTCTATGGCTACACCTTC.

This clonotype was recorded a few times. This chain uses TRBV7-8 with TRBJ2-5; TRBD2 aligns across 11 bases. CDR1 and CDR2 (germline): SGHVS, FQNEAQ. The V and J ends lost 3 bases and 6 bases, in that order; junction bases with no gene match: 9. This CDR3 region has 16 residues. The CDR3 sequence: CASSFSGGAWGKTQYF. The CDR3 nucleotides are TGTGCCAGCAGCTTTAGCGGGGGGGCCTGGGGGAAGACCCAGTACTTC.

The table lists this clonotype with many counts. The chain has TRBV19 and TRBJ2-7; 7 nucleotides match TRBD1. Germline loops: CDR1 LNHDA, CDR2 SQIVND (reference sequence). The CDR3 is 14 amino acids. V was pared by 6 bases and J by 3 bases, with 8 bases of the junction left unmatched. The DNA of the CDR3 is TGTGCCAGTAGCCCCGGGACAGAAAACTACGAGCAGTACTTC. This codes for CASSPGTENYEQYF.

This clonotype was seen repeatedly, ten times or more. The V call is TRBV4-1, the J call TRBJ1-1, with D hard to call. V shed 4 bases and J shed 0 bases, with 6 bases lying between them. The CDR3 contains 13 residues. CDR1 is MGHRA and CDR2 is YSYEKL in the germline V gene. Here the CDR3 reads CASSRELNTEAFF. For the CDR3, the DNA is TGCGCCAGCAGCCGAGAGTTGAACACTGAAGCTTTCTTT.

This clonotype was seen more than once but under ten times. This chain joins TRBV29-1 and TRBJ2-1; the match to TRBD2 covers 11 bases. Germline CDR1 SQVTM, CDR2 ANQGSEA. CDR3 length: 18 amino acids. Trimming removed 8 bases from V and 8 bases from J; junction bases left unmatched: 23. In DNA, the CDR3 is TGCAGCCTCATCGTAGTGGGGACTAGCGGTGACGGGGTGGATGAGCAGTTCTTC. Protein sequence: CSLIVVGTSGDGVDEQFF.

This clonotype was detected ten times or more. The chain carries TRBV5-4 and TRBJ2-5, with TRBD1 matching 9 bases. Per germline, CDR1 SGHNT and CDR2 YYREEE (reference sequence). Trimming cost V 0 bases and J 1 base; bases outside gene matches: 4. The CDR3 loop spans 16 amino acids. CDR3: CASSLAWDRAQETQYF. CDR3 coding DNA: TGTGCCAGCAGCTTGGCCTGGGACAGGGCCCAAGAGACCCAGTACTTC.

To note about this clonotype: Given a much more abundant clone one base away, this may be a read error. The rearrangement uses TRBV12-3 or TRBV12-4 and TRBJ2-3; weak D call: TRBD2 (6 bases). This CDR3 has 16 residues. V lost 6 bases and J lost 2, with 18 bases in between. The CDR3 loop reads CASSSPGVGTTDTQYF. CDR3 coding DNA: TGTGCCAGCAGCTCCCCGGGGGTCGGGACCACAGATACGCAGTATTTT.

Many counts were recorded for this clonotype. V and J are TRBV20-1 and TRBJ1-5; 9 positions match TRBD1. After removal of 0 bases from V and 2 bases from J, the junction contained 5 bases not matched to a gene. Germline CDR1 reads DFQATT; CDR2 reads SNEGSKA (reference sequence). There are 16 residues in the CDR3. CDR3 sequence: CSARDGDRAGNQPQHF. The DNA for the CDR3 is TGCAGTGCTAGAGATGGGGACAGGGCGGGCAATCAGCCCCAGCATTTT.

This clonotype was picked up many times. The rearrangement links TRBV6-6 to TRBJ2-7; D is perhaps TRBD1 (6 bases). The CDR3 is made up of 16 amino acids. V dropped 7 bases and J dropped 3 bases, with 22 bases sitting between them. Germline V gives CDR1 MNHNY, CDR2 SVGAGI (reference sequence). CDR3 nucleotides: TGTGCCAGCATTGGGTCAGGGGCAGGGCTTCTCTACGAGCAGTACTTC. Translated: CASIGSGAGLLYEQYF.

This clonotype was seen only a few times. The chain joins TRBV20-1 to TRBJ2-5, with 10 positions matching TRBD2. The V gene end was trimmed by 3 bases and the J gene end by 4 bases; junction bases not matched to a gene: 5. The CDR3 consists of 14 residues. Germline CDR1 reads DFQATT; CDR2 reads SNEGSKA (reference sequence). The CDR3 loop is CSARPAGGGETQYF. As DNA, the CDR3 is TGCAGTGCTAGGCCAGCGGGAGGGGGAGAGACCCAGTACTTC.

In this sample, this clonotype turned up many times. The rearrangement links TRBV13 to TRBJ2-3, with 12 bases matching TRBD1. Germline CDR1 is PRHDT and CDR2 is FYEKMQ (reference sequence). The CDR3 consists of 15 residues. The V and J ends lost 5 bases and 5 bases, in that order; junction bases with no gene match: 5. The CDR3 protein is CASSPGTGGIDTQYF. For the CDR3, the DNA is TGTGCCAGCAGCCCGGGGACAGGGGGCATAGATACGCAGTATTTT.

This clonotype was recorded once. A much more abundant neighbour one base away suggests this may be a read error. This chain joins TRBV20-1 and TRBJ2-7; possible D gene TRBD1, 6 bases. CDR3 length: 15 amino acids. Germline V CDR1 and CDR2: DFQATT, SNEGSKA (reference sequence). The CDR3 DNA sequence: TGCAGTGCTAGCGGAGAGGGGACACAGACCTACGGGCAGTACTTC. Protein product: CSASGEGTQTYGQYF.